The following is a T cell receptor (beta chain) sequence with its context. Its antigen is still unknown. The data were taken from a study of cytomegalovirus exposure and HLA in healthy donors. General study results and limits: CMV serostatus was the sole immune exposure data available. As a later analysis showed, a missense DCLRE1C variant was linked to trimming of TCR beta V- and J-genes. Equally common other TCR beta chains were less clonally expanded than HLA-associated ones, a later analysis found.

The CDR3 extends over 14 amino acids. CDR1 and CDR2 (germline): KGHSH, LQKENI. V was trimmed by 0 bases and J by 7 bases, leaving 13 bases between them. PCR used 60 Vbeta primers and 13 Jbeta primers. Libraries were prepared by immunoSEQ multiplex PCR; TCRdb keeps only in-frame clonotypes and omits some of them. The table records about 120,000 clones, around three quarters of them present only once. The chain employs TRBV18 and TRBJ2-7; a possible D gene is TRBD1 (5 bases). The receptor's source is a female donor in good health and CMV-seronegative. Sequences were obtained from PBMCs. The CDR3 DNA reads as TGTGCCAGCTCACCACCGGGAACAGGCGGTGAGCAGTACTTC. Translation: CASSPPGTGGEQYF. The entire variable domain, with the rest obtained from reference TRBV18 and TRBJ2-7, is as follows: NAGVMQNPRHLVRRRGQEARLRCSPMKGHSHVYWYRQLPEEGLKFMVYLQKENIIDESGMPKERFSAEFPKEGPSILRIQQVVRGDSAAYFCASSPPGTGGEQYFGPGTRLTVT.